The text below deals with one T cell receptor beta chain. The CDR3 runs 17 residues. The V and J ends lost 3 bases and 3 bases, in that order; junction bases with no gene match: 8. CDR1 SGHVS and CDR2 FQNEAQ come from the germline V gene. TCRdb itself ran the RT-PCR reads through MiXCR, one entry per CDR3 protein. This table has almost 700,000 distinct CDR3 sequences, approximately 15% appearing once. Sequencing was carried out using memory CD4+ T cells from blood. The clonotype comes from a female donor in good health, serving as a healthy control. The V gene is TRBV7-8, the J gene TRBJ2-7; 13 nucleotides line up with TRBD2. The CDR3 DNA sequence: TGTGCCAGCAGCTTTCCTACAGGACTAGCGGGAGACTACGAGCAGTACTTC. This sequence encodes CASSFPTGLAGDYEQYF.